This T cell receptor beta chain appears in the sequencing data of a study of T-cell memory formation after mild COVID-19. TCRdb re-called the 5' RACE reads with MiXCR, one entry per CDR3 protein. The sample shows 350,000 to 500,000 distinct CDR3 sequences, more than 15% of them seen only once. Trimming cost V 4 bases and J 6 bases; bases outside gene matches: 6. The germline V gene encodes CDR1 LGHDT and CDR2 YNNKEL (reference sequence). The CDR3 totals 15 residues. The rearrangement links TRBV3-1 to TRBJ2-4, with TRBD1 matching over 10 bases. Sequencing used PBMCs or a T cell subset sorted from them (not recorded which). The source of this sequence is a man younger than 35 who had mild COVID-19 (a few samples of this study predate the infection). Cell type and time point are not known. The DNA of the CDR3 is TGTGCCAGCAGCCCATACCGGGACAGGGGAAACATTCAGTACTTC. Amino acids: CASSPYRDRGNIQYF.